This T cell receptor (beta chain) derives from a study of blood T cell repertoires in COVID-19. Study overall: Specimens from acute and convalescent COVID-19 originated in the United States, Italy and Spain.

Original handling: Counts of nucleated cells, estimated from reference gene primer amplification, were obtained. Using immunoSEQ multiplex PCR, the repertoire was profiled, and TCRdb retains in-frame clones only, with some absent. That table supplies the V and J calls and clone size; D and trimming were determined from the DNA. Among 150,000 to 200,000 clones listed, approximately 79% were seen once. This CDR3 is 14 amino acids long. Germline V gene lookup returns CDR1 SGHNT and CDR2 YENEEA. Trimming removed 5 bases from V and 3 bases from J, with 14 bases in between. Sequenced input: peripheral blood. This receptor was identified in a man between 60 and 75 years old with active or convalescent COVID-19. The rearrangement links TRBV11-3 to TRBJ2-7, with D perhaps matching TRBD1 (6 bases). CDR3 in amino acids: CASSQRDTFYEQYF. CDR3 nucleotides: TGTGCCAGCAGCCAACGGGACACGTTCTACGAGCAGTACTTC.